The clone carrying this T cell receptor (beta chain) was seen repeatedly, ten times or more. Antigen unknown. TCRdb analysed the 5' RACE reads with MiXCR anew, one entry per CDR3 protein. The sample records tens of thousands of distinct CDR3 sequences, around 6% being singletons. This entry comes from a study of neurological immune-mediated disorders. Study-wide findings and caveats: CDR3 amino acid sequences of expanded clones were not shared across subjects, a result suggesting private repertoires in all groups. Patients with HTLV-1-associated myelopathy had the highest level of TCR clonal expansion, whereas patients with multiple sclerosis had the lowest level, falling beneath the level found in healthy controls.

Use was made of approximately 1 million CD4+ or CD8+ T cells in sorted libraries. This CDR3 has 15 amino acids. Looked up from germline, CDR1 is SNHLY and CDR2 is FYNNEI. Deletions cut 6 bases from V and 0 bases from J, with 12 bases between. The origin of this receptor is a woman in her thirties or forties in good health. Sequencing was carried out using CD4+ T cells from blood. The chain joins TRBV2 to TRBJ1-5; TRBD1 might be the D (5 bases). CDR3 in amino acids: CASRRDGGSNQPQHF. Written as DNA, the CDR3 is TGTGCCAGCAGGAGGGACGGAGGTAGCAATCAGCCCCAGCATTTT.